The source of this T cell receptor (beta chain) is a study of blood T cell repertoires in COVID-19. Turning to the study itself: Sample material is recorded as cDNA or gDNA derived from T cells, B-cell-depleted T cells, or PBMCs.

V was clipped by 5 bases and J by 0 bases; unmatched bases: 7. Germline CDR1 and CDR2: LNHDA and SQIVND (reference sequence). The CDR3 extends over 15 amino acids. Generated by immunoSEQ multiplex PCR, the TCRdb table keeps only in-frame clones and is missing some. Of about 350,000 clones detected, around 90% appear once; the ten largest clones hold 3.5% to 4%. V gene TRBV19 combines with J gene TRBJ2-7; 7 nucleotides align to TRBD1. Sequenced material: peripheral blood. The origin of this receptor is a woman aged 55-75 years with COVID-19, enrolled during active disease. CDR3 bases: TGTGCCAGTAGTCCGCAAGACAGGGTCTCCTACGAGCAGTACTTC. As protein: CASSPQDRVSYEQYF.